This TCR beta chain was identified during a study of shared clonotypes between healthy human individuals. At the level of the study: Those who served as donors were two women and three men between the ages of 18 and 49. Findings and caveats of the study: Limitation of the genetic and exposure-history diversity represented came from the few donors.

As to this clone: No antigen is known for it.

The germline V and J ends were trimmed by 6 bases and 5 bases, with 21 bases remaining between them. The CDR3 spans 17 residues. The germline CDR1 and CDR2 sequences are SGHKS and YYEKEE (reference sequence). When replicate PCRs were run on sorted subsets, they used 200 ng DNA, 30,000 to 35,000 T cell genomes. In the source study's methods: Junction-only sequences produced by ImmunoSEQ had no quality scores, so filtering differed. Profiled with immunoSEQ multiplex PCR; TCRdb holds only in-frame clones, not every one. That table supplies the V and J calls and clone size; D and trimming were determined from the DNA. The top ten clones hold approximately 24% of a sample with hundreds of thousands of clones, roughly 94% of them seen once. As defined, naive CD8 cells were CD45RO-negative and positively selected for CCR7, with terminally differentiated effector memory CD45RA+ cells excluded.

This TCR was sampled from a man in his thirties or forties in good health. Sequenced input: naive CD8+ T cells sorted from blood. The V gene is TRBV5-5, the J gene TRBJ2-6; D is uncertain. The CDR3 DNA follows: TGTGCCAGCATGTATACTGTCGCACAAAGTCGGGCCAACGTCCTGACTTTC. Translation gives CASMYTVAQSRANVLTF.